Listed below are T cell receptor beta chains from one sample, sequenced in a study of identical twins. One entry per CDR3 protein results from TCRdb running MiXCR on the 5' RACE reads. The sample has about 530,000 distinct CDR3 sequences; about 16% are singletons. The same data also went into a second study, on yellow fever vaccine responses in identical twins.

Sequenced material: CD4+ T cells sorted from blood. All receptors come from a woman aged 18-29 years in good health. Each CDR3 is given with its conserved first and last residue. Each record gives: CDR3 DNA, CDR3 protein, D gene, clone size, J gene, V gene. The D gene is left open where the match is weak. Clone size is not always given. Where it is, it says once, few, many or a class for expanded clones.

DNA: TGCGCCAGCAGCTTGGCTGACGATCGGGATACGCAGTATTTT
CDR3: CASSLADDRDTQYF
D: NA
size: few
J: TRBJ2-3
V: TRBV5-1

DNA: TGTGCTAGTGGTTTAGCCGCCTCCCTAGCGGGAGCCAGGGAGACCCAGTACTTC
CDR3: CASGLAASLAGARETQYF
D: TRBD2
size: few
J: TRBJ2-5
V: TRBV12-5

DNA: TGTGCCAGCGAAGGGCTGGACAGGAGGAACACTGAAGCTTTCTTT
CDR3: CASEGLDRRNTEAFF
D: TRBD1
size: NA
J: TRBJ1-1
V: TRBV7-8

DNA: TGTGCCAGCTCACTACTAGCGGGAGAGGCAGATACGCAGTATTTT
CDR3: CASSLLAGEADTQYF
D: TRBD2
size: few
J: TRBJ2-3
V: TRBV18

DNA: TGCAGTGCTAATCTGGCTGGCAGGGGGCTCTCTAATGAAAAACTGTTTTTT
CDR3: CSANLAGRGLSNEKLFF
D: TRBD1
size: NA
J: TRBJ1-4
V: TRBV20-1

DNA: TGCGCCAGCAGCTTGGCCCAAGGTAGCTCCTACGAGCAGTACTTC
CDR3: CASSLAQGSSYEQYF
D: NA
size: few
J: TRBJ2-7
V: TRBV5-1

DNA: TGTGCCAGCAGTGACAAACTATACAATGAGCAGTTCTTC
CDR3: CASSDKLYNEQFF
D: NA
size: many
J: TRBJ2-1
V: TRBV7-9

DNA: TGTGCCAGCAGCATACGAGGCGGGTCGAACACCGGGGAGCTGTTTTTT
CDR3: CASSIRGGSNTGELFF
D: NA
size: few
J: TRBJ2-2
V: TRBV7-9

DNA: TGTGCCAGCTCACCGAGACAGGGAGAGACCCAGTACTTC
CDR3: CASSPRQGETQYF
D: TRBD1
size: many
J: TRBJ2-5
V: TRBV18

DNA: TGTGCCAGCAGCCAATCTAGAAACACCGGGGAGCTGTTTTTT
CDR3: CASSQSRNTGELFF
D: NA
size: NA
J: TRBJ2-2
V: TRBV7-3

DNA: TGTGCCAGCAGGCACGGGAGACCCTACGAGCAGTACTTC
CDR3: CASRHGRPYEQYF
D: NA
size: NA
J: TRBJ2-7
V: TRBV28

DNA: TGCAGTGCTATACCACAGGGGGCGCGTATGGGGGAGCTGTTTTTT
CDR3: CSAIPQGARMGELFF
D: TRBD1
size: few
J: TRBJ2-2
V: TRBV20-1

DNA: TGTGCCAGCGCGGGGGGAGGGGTCACCACAGATACGCAGTATTTT
CDR3: CASAGGGVTTDTQYF
D: TRBD2
size: NA
J: TRBJ2-3
V: TRBV2

DNA: TGCAGTGCTAGAGATCCGGGACAGAACTACGAGCAGTACTTC
CDR3: CSARDPGQNYEQYF
D: TRBD1
size: NA
J: TRBJ2-7
V: TRBV20-1

DNA: TGTGCCAGCAGGGGTACGGACTTTGCTAATGAGCAGTTCTTC
CDR3: CASRGTDFANEQFF
D: NA
size: few
J: TRBJ2-1
V: TRBV5-8

DNA: TGCAGCGTCCTGACCCAACAGGTTTTGTCCGGGGAGCTGTTTTTT
CDR3: CSVLTQQVLSGELFF
D: NA
size: NA
J: TRBJ2-2
V: TRBV29-1

DNA: TGTGCCAGCAGCCAAGAAATCGCTAGCGGGAGTCTAGATACGCAGTATTTT
CDR3: CASSQEIASGSLDTQYF
D: TRBD2
size: few
J: TRBJ2-3
V: TRBV3-1

DNA: TGCAGTGCTAGAGATGTCAGTAAGCCTAACACTGAAGCTTTCTTT
CDR3: CSARDVSKPNTEAFF
D: NA
size: NA
J: TRBJ1-1
V: TRBV20-1

DNA: TGTGCCAGCAGTTACGCGACGGGAGGGTACGAGCAGTACTTC
CDR3: CASSYATGGYEQYF
D: TRBD2
size: NA
J: TRBJ2-7
V: TRBV6-5

DNA: TGTGCCAGCAGCGTAGTTATGGGAGGTCTCAATGAGCAGTTCTTC
CDR3: CASSVVMGGLNEQFF
D: NA
size: few
J: TRBJ2-1
V: TRBV9

DNA: TGTGCCAGCACCATACAGGGGGCGGACACTGAAGCTTTCTTT
CDR3: CASTIQGADTEAFF
D: TRBD1
size: few
J: TRBJ1-1
V: TRBV12-3/TRBV12-4

DNA: TGCAGCGTTGAATCCCTGGGACAGCCTGAAGAGACCCAGTACTTC
CDR3: CSVESLGQPEETQYF
D: TRBD1
size: NA
J: TRBJ2-5
V: TRBV29-1

DNA: TGTGCCAGCAGCCCAACTGGGACAGTTAATTCACCCCTCCACTTT
CDR3: CASSPTGTVNSPLHF
D: TRBD1
size: many
J: TRBJ1-6
V: TRBV7-9

DNA: TGTGCCTCCTACTCCGGGCGACGGACCTCGTACCAAGAGACCCAGTACTTC
CDR3: CASYSGRRTSYQETQYF
D: NA
size: few
J: TRBJ2-5
V: TRBV28

DNA: TGTGCCAGCAGCTTGATGGGACTAGCGGAAGAGCAGTTCTTC
CDR3: CASSLMGLAEEQFF
D: TRBD2
size: few
J: TRBJ2-1
V: TRBV5-5

DNA: TGTGCCAGCAGTTCTCAGGGTTCCAGGTACGAGCAGTACTTC
CDR3: CASSSQGSRYEQYF
D: NA
size: NA
J: TRBJ2-7
V: TRBV12-3/TRBV12-4

DNA: TGCAGCGTCCAATCGGGGACTAATGAAAAACTGTTTTTT
CDR3: CSVQSGTNEKLFF
D: NA
size: many
J: TRBJ1-4
V: TRBV29-1

DNA: TGCAGTGCTCCCGCTCTCAGGGATGATTCACCCCTCCACTTT
CDR3: CSAPALRDDSPLHF
D: NA
size: NA
J: TRBJ1-6
V: TRBV20-1

DNA: TGCAGCGTTGAAACTCCAGGGAGAAATGAGCAGTTCTTC
CDR3: CSVETPGRNEQFF
D: NA
size: many
J: TRBJ2-1
V: TRBV29-1

DNA: TGTGCCAGAGGAAACAATGAGCAGTTCTTC
CDR3: CARGNNEQFF
D: NA
size: NA
J: TRBJ2-1
V: TRBV2

DNA: TGTGCCAGCACCGGACAGGGTGTAAGGAACACCATATATTTT
CDR3: CASTGQGVRNTIYF
D: TRBD1
size: few
J: TRBJ1-3
V: TRBV7-6

DNA: TGTGCCAGCAGCTTGGTGGTCAGGCAGAACACCGGGGAGCTGTTTTTT
CDR3: CASSLVVRQNTGELFF
D: NA
size: NA
J: TRBJ2-2
V: TRBV5-5